One and the same sample provided the 3 T cell receptor beta chains below, sequenced in a study of Ad26.COV2.S vaccination and SARS-CoV-2 variants. Measured with immunoSEQ multiplex PCR; TCRdb has only the in-frame clones, and not every one. The profile shows around 300,000 clones, around nine tenths of them singletons. Treatment of the sample: roughly 18 received Ad26.COV2.S at low or high dose, single or two shots; about 5 received placebo; per-sample allocation not given. Day 63 after the first injection of vaccine or placebo was the sampling time. The material was peripheral blood, obtained in a trial of Ad26.COV2.S vaccine versus placebo. Receptor source: a person aged 18-60 years who received the Ad26.COV2.S COVID-19 vaccine or a placebo.

V and J are TRBV28 and TRBJ1-5; TRBD1 is a possible D gene (5 bases). The V gene's germline CDR1 is MDHEN and CDR2 SYDVKM. The ends were cut back, 10 bases at V and 0 bases at J, with 13 bases in the middle. CDR3 length equals 14 residues. CDR3 DNA: TGTGCCACCCAGGGACCGATTAGCAATCAGCCCCAGCATTTT. Protein product: CATQGPISNQPQHF.

The chain couples TRBV19 to TRBJ2-7; 7 nucleotides align to TRBD1. Per the germline V gene, CDR1 is LNHDA and CDR2 is SQIVND (reference sequence). The junction had 7 bases not matched to a gene; V was cut back by 10 bases and J by 1 base. The CDR3 spans 13 residues. CDR3 residues: CATQPGQSYEQYF. DNA of the CDR3: TGTGCCACCCAACCGGGACAGTCCTACGAGCAGTACTTC.

The V and J genes are TRBV9 and TRBJ2-1; D gene uncertain. V was shortened by 0 bases and J by 6 bases, with 10 bases between the two germline ends. The CDR3 runs 14 residues. Germline lookup yields CDR1 SGDLS and CDR2 YYNGEE. Here the CDR3 DNA reads TGTGCCAGCAGCGTAGAAAGTCGTAGCAATGAGCAGTTCTTC. It translates to CASSVESRSNEQFF.